The sequence of this TCR beta chain was determined in a study of human T cells and chemical hapten exposure (dated by TCRdb to 2020 to 2022). In the study overall: For sensitization, 2% DPC in acetone was applied to a 2 cm by 2 cm area of upper inner arm skin. Weekly therapeutic DPC doses were additionally applied to the scalp of patients throughout the roughly 24-week study period. Patch testing on the upper back used Finn chambers containing 0.01% DPC, with scoring done after 6 days according to International Contact Dermatitis Research Group standards. Most of the patients in the cohort were female, and the cohort covered alopecia areata with under or over 50% scalp involvement, alopecia totalis and alopecia universalis. Libraries were pooled for sequencing, and variation in per-sample TCR yields was attributed mainly to small differences in library volumes within the pool. This study followed changes in the peripheral blood TCR repertoire in vivo during primary and secondary sensitization of alopecia patients to the hapten diphenylcyclopropenone (DPC). Blood samples were taken from patients before sensitization (week 0) and at 2, 6 and about 24 weeks after DPC sensitization. About 29 alopecia patients gave blood for TCR sequencing at one to four time points (pre-sensitization, 2, 6 and 24 weeks). The research as a whole found: The number of PT1 expanded TCRs positively correlated with patch test score, significant at thresholds 8, 16 and 32 but not 4. Repeated subsampling changed both the strength of the expansion versus patch-test correlation and the threshold at which the correlation became significant. Compared with pre-sensitization or healthy control sets, expanded TCRs formed significantly more large CDR3 similarity clusters, which is consistent with antigen-driven responses. DPC sensitization did not change how many TCRs were above 1 in 1000 frequency, and no evidence was found of alterations in global repertoire structure. Alopecia, a presumed autoimmune disease, was present in all patients, so the immune response of the patients might differ from that of healthy individuals.

Libraries were prepared through RACE. Sequencing instrument: NextSeq 500. During library preparation, unique molecular identifiers were attached to individual cDNA molecules so that TCRs could be counted in a quantitative, reproducible way. Both TCR alpha and TCR beta chains were sequenced from each blood RNA sample. In the authors' own workflow: The median number of TCRs per sample was roughly 100,000, ranging from about 23,224 to 690,600. The Decombinator software suite was used to annotate V, J and CDR3 in the TCR reads. To make PS versus PT1 abundance plots, every sample was subsampled to the same number of TCRs (28,000). Expanded TCRs were defined as absent before sensitization and observed at least eight times at the 2-week time point. The public reads were reanalyzed by TCRdb: fastp trimming at Q25, MiXCR alignment, in-frame beta chains only. Under each unique CDR3 protein, matching rows form one entry showing the most common genes and DNA. These V and J calls rely on TCRdb rather than the paper's analysis. Present in this sample are 150,000 or so distinct CDR3 sequences, about 14% of which were seen just once. The ten largest clones take up 1.7% of the sample.

Per the germline V gene (reference sequence), SEHNR is the CDR1 and FQNEAQ is the CDR2. There are 15 amino acids in the CDR3, from cysteine to phenylalanine inclusive. Of the read, only the CDR3 DNA is kept; its 45 bases are in frame from base 1. The germline V end is reduced by 5 bases and the J end by 4 bases; junction bases left unmatched: 8. This clonotype was seen at least ten times. Its binding antigen is unknown. Base quality data are lacking; no much larger clone is found one base away. This specimen's time point label, per the study, means: patch test 1, 2 weeks after DPC sensitization. The sample's treatment or condition label, in plain terms: therapeutic diphenylcyclopropenone sensitization with weekly scalp DPC. At each patch-test visit, blood was drawn before the patch test was applied. To be eligible, patients had to be aged 18 to 70, diagnosed with alopecia and judged suitable for DPC therapy, while pregnant patients were excluded. Total RNA was isolated from unfractionated whole blood collected in Tempus Blood RNA tubes.

The TCR sequence derives from a woman aged 25 to 39 with alopecia areata. Some clones in this sample may be carry-over from other donors' samples. The sequence links TRBV7-9 to TRBJ1-1; a stretch of 9 junction bases matches TRBD1. The specimen comprised whole blood, sampled in connection with sensitization to the hapten diphenylcyclopropenone (DPC). The sequence in DNA is TGTGCCAGCAGCCGATTGGGACAGGGAGGCACTGAAGCTTTCTTT. Its amino acids are CASSRLGQGGTEAFF.